This TCR beta chain is drawn from a study of blood T cell repertoires in COVID-19. Assay used: immunoSEQ multiplex PCR; TCRdb lists only in-frame clones, some missing. The repertoire holds around 120,000 clones, approximately 70% seen once, with 5% to 6.5% in the top ten. Germline CDR1 is MNHEY and CDR2 is SVGAGI. V gave up 6 bases and J gave up 5 bases; unmatched junction bases: 6. CDR3 size: 13 residues. The genes are TRBV6-5 and TRBJ1-1, with 7 bases that match TRBD1. This TCR came from a man at least 80 years old with acute or convalescent COVID-19. Sequenced material: peripheral blood. CDR3 sequence: CASRSTGYTEAFF. CDR3 DNA sequence: TGTGCCAGCAGGTCGACAGGGTATACTGAAGCTTTCTTT.